This TCR beta chain was recovered during a study of blood T cell repertoires in COVID-19. Study-wide background: The samples span acute and convalescent COVID-19 from the United States, Italy and Spain. The analysed material was cDNA or gDNA that came from T cells, B-cell-depleted T cells, or PBMCs.

This CDR3 has 15 amino acids. V gave up 4 bases and J gave up 6 bases, with 16 bases separating them. The germline CDR1 and CDR2 sequences are SGHNT and YYREEE (reference sequence). Generated by immunoSEQ multiplex PCR, the TCRdb table keeps only in-frame clones and is missing some. The repertoire holds roughly 100,000 clones, with roughly 88% as singletons. Sequenced sample: peripheral blood. This TCR was recovered from a human donor in a cohort sampled during active COVID-19. The chain joins TRBV5-4 to TRBJ1-4, with D perhaps matching TRBD1 (5 bases). CDR3 sequence (DNA): TGTGCCAGCAGCCCCCCGGGGACTGAATATGAAAAACTGTTTTTT. It specifies CASSPPGTEYEKLFF.